Listed below are T cell receptor beta chains from one sample, sequenced in a study of blood T cells in healthy people across ages. TCRdb reprocessed the 5' RACE reads via MiXCR and lists one record per CDR3 protein. The sample contains 780,000 or so distinct CDR3 sequences, approximately 53% of which appear only once. The sequencing input was blood. The receptors were sampled from a man of 80 years or more in good health. Each CDR3 is given with its conserved first and last residue. D genes are given only for firm matches. A clone size is listed for some rows: how often the clone was seen (once, few, many), or a class if it is expanded.

j_gene	d_gene	abundance	v_gene	CDR3nt	CDR3aa
TRBJ2-7	.	.	TRBV10-3	TGTGCCATCAGTGATGAGGGTTACGAGCAGTACTTC	CAISDEGYEQYF
TRBJ2-5	.	.	TRBV7-2	TGTGCCAGCAGCCCAACCATCTCCAATGAGCAGTACTTC	CASSPTISNEQYF
TRBJ2-1	TRBD1	few	TRBV6-5	TGTGCCAGCAGTTACCGGACAGGGGCCAATGAGCAGTTCTTC	CASSYRTGANEQFF
TRBJ2-7	.	.	TRBV7-9	TGTGCCAGCAGCGAGAAGGTGGCAGTTTGGAACGAGCAGTACTTC	CASSEKVAVWNEQYF
TRBJ1-5	TRBD1	.	TRBV7-9	TGTGCCAGCAGTCCCGGGACAGCGAATCAGCCCCAGCATTTT	CASSPGTANQPQHF
TRBJ2-1	TRBD2	.	TRBV5-1	TGCGCCAGCAGCTTGGCCGTGGCTAGCGGGGGGCTCTACAATGAGCAGTTCTTC	CASSLAVASGGLYNEQFF
TRBJ1-1	.	few	TRBV25-1	TGTGCCAGCAGTGACCTAAGCACTGAAGCTTTCTTT	CASSDLSTEAFF
TRBJ1-1	.	.	TRBV3-1	TGTGCCAGCAGCCAAGTGCCCGGAAAGGGGATCACTGAAGCTTTCTTT	CASSQVPGKGITEAFF
TRBJ1-2	TRBD1	few	TRBV6-5	TGTGCCAGCAGAACCGGGACAGGGCTGGGCTACACCTTC	CASRTGTGLGYTF
TRBJ1-1	TRBD1	.	TRBV10-3	TGTGCCATCAGTGAGCCGGTTAATCCAGGGGGCACTGAAGCTTTCTTT	CAISEPVNPGGTEAFF
TRBJ2-5	TRBD1	.	TRBV29-1	TGCAGCGTTGAAAGAGGACAGGGGGCGGGGGAGACCCAGTACTTC	CSVERGQGAGETQYF
TRBJ1-1	TRBD1	.	TRBV30	TGTGCCTGGAGACGGGACAGGGGGGTGAAGACTGAAGCTTTCTTT	CAWRRDRGVKTEAFF
TRBJ2-7	.	.	TRBV20-1	TGCAGTGCTAGACCCGGGGGTAGTATCTACGAGCAGTACTTC	CSARPGGSIYEQYF
TRBJ1-2	TRBD1	.	TRBV20-1	TGCAGTTCGAACCCCAGGACAGGGGCCGGCTCGAACTATGGCTACACCTTC	CSSNPRTGAGSNYGYTF
TRBJ2-7	.	.	TRBV11-2	TGTGCCAGCAGCTTAGGGAGGGCCTCAAGAAACGAGCAGTACTTC	CASSLGRASRNEQYF
TRBJ2-1	TRBD2	once	TRBV10-2	TGCGCCAGCAGTGACCTGACTAGCGGGAGAGGGAATGAGCAGTTCTTC	CASSDLTSGRGNEQFF
TRBJ2-3	.	few	TRBV5-1	TGCGCCAGCAGCTCCGAGTCGGCTCGGGGGTACAGATACGCGTATTTT	CASSSESARGYRYAYF
TRBJ2-7	TRBD1	.	TRBV27	TGTGCCAGCACTAGGACAGGCCTCACTGACGAGCAGTACTTC	CASTRTGLTDEQYF
TRBJ2-5	.	once	TRBV5-1	TGCGCCAGCAGCCCGGCGGACCGTGTTACCTACAATGAGCAGTACTTC	CASSPADRVTYNEQYF
TRBJ1-5	.	.	TRBV12-3/TRBV12-4	TGTGCCAGCAGCTATCTACGGGGGCTCGGACAGCCCCAGCATTTT	CASSYLRGLGQPQHF
TRBJ2-7	.	.	TRBV11-2	TGTGCCAGCAGCTTAGGTGGGACTCGAGCCCCCGAGCAGTACTTC	CASSLGGTRAPEQYF
TRBJ2-1	TRBD2	.	TRBV12-3/TRBV12-4	TGTGCCAGCAGTTTGGGACTAGACTCCGATGAGCAGTTCTTC	CASSLGLDSDEQFF
TRBJ2-7	.	.	TRBV2	TGTGCCAGCTCCGCACCAGCGGAATACGAGCAGTACTTC	CASSAPAEYEQYF
TRBJ1-1	.	once	TRBV6-5	TGTGCCAGCAGTTACTCGTACCCGACAGGTGGGAACACTGAAGCTTTCTTT	CASSYSYPTGGNTEAFF
TRBJ2-5	.	.	TRBV3-1	TGTGCCAGCAGCACGTTGATGGAGACCCAGTACTTC	CASSTLMETQYF
TRBJ1-5	TRBD1	few	TRBV27	TGTGCCAGCAGAACAGGGGTGGATCAGCCCCAGCATTTT	CASRTGVDQPQHF
TRBJ2-6	.	.	TRBV15	TGTGCCACGGGTAGCAGGTCAAAAGGGGCCAACGTCCTGACTTTC	CATGSRSKGANVLTF
TRBJ2-1	.	.	TRBV6-2/TRBV6-3	TGTGCCAGCAAGGTATGGGGAGGTGGGCCCAATGAGCAGTTCTTC	CASKVWGGGPNEQFF
TRBJ2-5	.	.	TRBV11-1	TGTGCCAGCAGCCCCCGGGTCGCCAATGAAGAGACCCAGTACTTC	CASSPRVANEETQYF